This T cell receptor (beta chain) was recovered during a study of blood T cell repertoires in COVID-19. The sample holds one count of this clone. The protocol was immunoSEQ multiplex PCR, while the TCRdb copy is restricted to in-frame clones and leaves out a portion. This sample carries 250,000 to 300,000 clones, around 80% of them seen once, and the ten largest clones take 5% to 6%. V was trimmed by 4 bases and J by 0 bases, leaving 15 bases between them. Germline V lookup: CDR1 SGHDN, CDR2 FVKESK. The CDR3 is 16 residues long. The receptor was isolated from a man at least 80 years old with acute or convalescent COVID-19. Sequencing was done on a sample of peripheral blood. The chain links TRBV14 to TRBJ1-1; D call uncertain. The CDR3 DNA sequence: TGTGCCAGCAGCCCCTTCCATGGTCAGATGAACACTGAAGCTTTCTTT. This translates into CASSPFHGQMNTEAFF.